This TCR beta chain stems from a study of T-cell reconstitution after alpha-beta-depleted transplantation in children. General study results and limits: Some patients' high day-60 TCRbeta diversity was traced to surviving recipient T cells and thymic progenitors. Approximately two months post-transplant, alpha-beta T cells reportedly originated from several hundred expanded graft clones. One year after transplant, T-cell counts and diversity came mostly from newly produced T cells.

Unique molecular identifiers tagged the TCRbeta library. TCRdb re-analysed the PCR reads in MiXCR, keeping a single row per CDR3 protein. The sample includes 600,000 to 800,000 distinct CDR3 sequences, about an eighth of them seen just once. Comments on this clonotype: Its antigen is still unknown. One end of the junction fails to match germline, which may point to a read error.

CDR3 length equals 13 residues. Germline CDR1 SGHRS, CDR2 YFSETQ. The sequencing here drew on PBMCs, taken before TCRalphabeta/CD19-depleted stem cell transplant. The chain has TRBV5-1 and TRBJ2-1, with D possibly being TRBD2 (6 bases). The TCR was taken from a girl aged 2-10 years with congenital amegakaryocytic thrombocytopenia, due to receive a stem cell transplant. The CDR3 nucleotides read TGCGCCCGCAGCTCCGACTGGGGGGATGAGCAGTTCTTC. This encodes CARSSDWGDEQFF. The full variable domain, completed using reference TRBV5-1 and TRBJ2-1, is KAGVTQTPRYLIKTRGQQVTLSCSPISGHRSVSWYQQTPGQGLQFLFEYFSETQRNKGNFPGRFSGRQFSNSRSEMNVSTLELGDSALYLCARSSDWGDEQFFGPGTRLTVL.